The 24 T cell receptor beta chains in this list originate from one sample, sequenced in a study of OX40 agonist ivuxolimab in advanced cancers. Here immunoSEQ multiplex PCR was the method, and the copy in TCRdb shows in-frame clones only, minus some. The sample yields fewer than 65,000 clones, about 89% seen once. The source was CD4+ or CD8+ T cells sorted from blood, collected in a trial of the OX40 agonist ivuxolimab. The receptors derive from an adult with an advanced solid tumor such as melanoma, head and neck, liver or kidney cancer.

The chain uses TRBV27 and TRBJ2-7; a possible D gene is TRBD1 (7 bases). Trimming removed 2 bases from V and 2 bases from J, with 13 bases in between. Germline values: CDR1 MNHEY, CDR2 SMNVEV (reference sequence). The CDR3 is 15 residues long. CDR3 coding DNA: TGTGCCAGCAGTTTAATGGAGGGGGCGCCCTACGAGCAGTACTTC. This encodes CASSLMEGAPYEQYF.

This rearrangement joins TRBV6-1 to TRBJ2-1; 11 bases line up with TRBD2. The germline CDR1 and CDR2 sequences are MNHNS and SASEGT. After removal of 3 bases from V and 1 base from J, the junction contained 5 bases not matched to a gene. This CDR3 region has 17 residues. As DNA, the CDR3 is TGTGCCAGCAGTGAGTTAGCGGGAGGGCAGTCCTACAATGAGCAGTTCTTC. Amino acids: CASSELAGGQSYNEQFF.

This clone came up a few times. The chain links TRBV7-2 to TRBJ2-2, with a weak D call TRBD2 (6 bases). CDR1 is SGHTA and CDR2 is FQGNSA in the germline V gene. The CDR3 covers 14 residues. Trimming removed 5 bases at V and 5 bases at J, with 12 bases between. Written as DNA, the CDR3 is TGTGCCAGCAGCCTCCAGGCGGGAACCGGGGAGCTGTTTTTT. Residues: CASSLQAGTGELFF.

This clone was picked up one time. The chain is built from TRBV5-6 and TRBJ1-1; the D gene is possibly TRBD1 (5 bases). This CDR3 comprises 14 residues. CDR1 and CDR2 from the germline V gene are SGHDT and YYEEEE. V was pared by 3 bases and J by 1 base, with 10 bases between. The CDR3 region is CASSSLQANTEAFF. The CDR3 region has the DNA TGTGCCAGCAGCTCGCTACAGGCGAACACTGAAGCTTTCTTT.

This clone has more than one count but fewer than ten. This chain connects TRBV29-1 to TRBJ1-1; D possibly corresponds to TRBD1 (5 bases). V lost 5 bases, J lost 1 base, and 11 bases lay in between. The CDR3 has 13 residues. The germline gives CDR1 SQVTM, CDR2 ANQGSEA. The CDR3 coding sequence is TGCAGCGTTATGAGGGGAAGGAACACTGAAGCTTTCTTT. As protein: CSVMRGRNTEAFF.

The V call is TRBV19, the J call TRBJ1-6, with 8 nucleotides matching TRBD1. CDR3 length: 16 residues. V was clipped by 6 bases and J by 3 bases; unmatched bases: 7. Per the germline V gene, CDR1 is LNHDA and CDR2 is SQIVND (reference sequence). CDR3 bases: TGTGCCAGTAGCATCGCCGACAGGGGCTATAATTCACCCCTCCACTTT. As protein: CASSIADRGYNSPLHF.

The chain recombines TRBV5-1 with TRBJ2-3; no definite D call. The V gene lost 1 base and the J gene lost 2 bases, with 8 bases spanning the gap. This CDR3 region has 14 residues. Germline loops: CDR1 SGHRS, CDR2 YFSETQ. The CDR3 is CASSLFSLTDTQYF. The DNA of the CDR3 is TGCGCCAGCAGCTTGTTCAGTCTCACAGATACGCAGTATTTT.

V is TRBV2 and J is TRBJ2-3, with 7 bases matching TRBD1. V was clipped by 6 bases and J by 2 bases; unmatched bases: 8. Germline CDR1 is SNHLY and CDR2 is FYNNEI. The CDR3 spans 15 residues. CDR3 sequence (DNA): TGTGCCAGCAGCCGAAACGGACAGGTCACAGATACGCAGTATTTT. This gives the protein CASSRNGQVTDTQYF.

CDR3 sequence: CASTLSGGISTDTQYF. In DNA, the CDR3 is TGCGCCAGCACTCTAAGCGGGGGGATTAGCACAGATACGCAGTATTTT. The rearrangement joins TRBV5-1 to TRBJ2-3, with TRBD2 matching over 9 bases. With 6 bases clipped from V and 0 bases from J, the junction kept 8 bases outside the gene matches. The germline V gene has CDR1 SGHRS and CDR2 YFSETQ. The CDR3 length is 16 residues. Supplemented by reference TRBV5-1 and TRBJ2-3, the full variable domain reads KAGVTQTPRYLIKTRGQQVTLSCSPISGHRSVSWYQQTPGQGLQFLFEYFSETQRNKGNFPGRFSGRQFSNSRSEMNVSTLELGDSALYLCASTLSGGISTDTQYFGPGTRLTVL.

This CDR3 reads CASSSPLRGLETQYF. For the CDR3, the DNA is TGTGCCAGCAGCTCCCCTTTGCGGGGGTTGGAGACCCAGTACTTC. The V call is TRBV6-5, the J call TRBJ2-5; 7 bases match TRBD2. CDR1 and CDR2 (germline): MNHEY, SVGAGI. CDR3 length: 15 amino acids. V was clipped by 6 bases and J by 5 bases; unmatched bases: 12.

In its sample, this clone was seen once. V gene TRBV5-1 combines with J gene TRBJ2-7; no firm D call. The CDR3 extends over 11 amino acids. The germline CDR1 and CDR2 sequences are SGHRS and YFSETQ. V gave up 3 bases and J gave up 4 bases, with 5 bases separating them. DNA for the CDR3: TGCGCCAGCAGCTCCTTTTACGAGCAGTACTTC. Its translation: CASSSFYEQYF.

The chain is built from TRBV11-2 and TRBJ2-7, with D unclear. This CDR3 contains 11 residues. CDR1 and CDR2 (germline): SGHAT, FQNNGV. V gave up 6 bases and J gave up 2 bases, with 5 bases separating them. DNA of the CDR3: TGTGCCAGCAGTTCAGCCTACGAGCAGTACTTC. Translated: CASSSAYEQYF.

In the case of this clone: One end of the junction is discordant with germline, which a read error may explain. The CDR3 nucleotides read TGTGCTAGCAGCCCTGAATCCGGGGGAGGCAATGAGCAGTTCTTC. It yields the protein CASSPESGGGNEQFF. V is TRBV7-7 and J is TRBJ2-1; D might be TRBD2 (6 bases). Germline CDR1 reads SSHAT; CDR2 reads FNYEAQ (reference sequence). This CDR3 is 15 amino acids long.

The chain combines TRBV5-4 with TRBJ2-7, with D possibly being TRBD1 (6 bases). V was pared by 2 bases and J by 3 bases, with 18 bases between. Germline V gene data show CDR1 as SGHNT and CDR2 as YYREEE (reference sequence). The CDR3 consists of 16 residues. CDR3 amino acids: CASSLGRGSAFYEQYF. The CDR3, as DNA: TGTGCCAGCAGCTTAGGCAGGGGATCTGCGTTCTACGAGCAGTACTTC.

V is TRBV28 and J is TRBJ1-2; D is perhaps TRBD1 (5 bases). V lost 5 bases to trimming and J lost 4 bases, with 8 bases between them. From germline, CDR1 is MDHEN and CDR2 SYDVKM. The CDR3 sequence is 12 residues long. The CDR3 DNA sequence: TGTGCCAGCAGTGACAGAGTCTATGGCTACACCTTC. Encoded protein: CASSDRVYGYTF.

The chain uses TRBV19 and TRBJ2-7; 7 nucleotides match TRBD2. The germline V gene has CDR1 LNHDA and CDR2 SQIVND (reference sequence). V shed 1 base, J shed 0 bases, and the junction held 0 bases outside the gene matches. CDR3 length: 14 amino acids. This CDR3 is CASSIAGGSYEQYF. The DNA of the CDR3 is TGTGCCAGTAGTATAGCGGGGGGCTCCTACGAGCAGTACTTC.

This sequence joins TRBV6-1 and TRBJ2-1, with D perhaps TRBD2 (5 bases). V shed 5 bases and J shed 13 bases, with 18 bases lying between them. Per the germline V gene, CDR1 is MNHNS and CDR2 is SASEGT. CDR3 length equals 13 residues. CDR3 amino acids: CASSPELVRGQFF. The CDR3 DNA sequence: TGTGCCAGCAGTCCGGAGTTAGTTCGGGGTCAGTTCTTC.

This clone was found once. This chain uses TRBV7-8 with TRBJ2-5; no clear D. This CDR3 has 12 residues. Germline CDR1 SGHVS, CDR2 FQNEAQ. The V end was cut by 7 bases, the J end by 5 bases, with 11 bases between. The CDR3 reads CASTRVGETQYF. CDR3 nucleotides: TGTGCCAGCACCCGAGTAGGGGAGACCCAGTACTTC.

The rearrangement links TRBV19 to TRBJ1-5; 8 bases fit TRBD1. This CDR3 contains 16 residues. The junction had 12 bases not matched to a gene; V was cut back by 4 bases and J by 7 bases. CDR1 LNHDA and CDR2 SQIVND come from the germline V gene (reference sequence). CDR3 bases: TGTGCCAGTAGTAGCAAATCGACAGGGGCGGTCCAGCCCCAGCATTTT. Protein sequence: CASSSKSTGAVQPQHF.

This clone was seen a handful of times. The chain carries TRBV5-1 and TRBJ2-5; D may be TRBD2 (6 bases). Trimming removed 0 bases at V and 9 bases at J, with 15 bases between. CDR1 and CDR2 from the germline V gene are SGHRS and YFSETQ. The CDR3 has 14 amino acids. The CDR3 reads CASSLDGGKRPQYF. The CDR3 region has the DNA TGCGCCAGCAGCTTGGATGGGGGGAAGAGACCCCAGTACTTC. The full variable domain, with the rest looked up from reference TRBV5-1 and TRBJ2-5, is KAGVTQTPRYLIKTRGQQVTLSCSPISGHRSVSWYQQTPGQGLQFLFEYFSETQRNKGNFPGRFSGRQFSNSRSEMNVSTLELGDSALYLCASSLDGGKRPQYFGPGTRLLVL.

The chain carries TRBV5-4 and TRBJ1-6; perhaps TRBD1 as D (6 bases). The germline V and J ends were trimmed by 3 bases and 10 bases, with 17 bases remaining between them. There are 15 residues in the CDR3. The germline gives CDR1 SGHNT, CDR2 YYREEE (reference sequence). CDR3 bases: TGTGCCAGCAGCTCTCGGGGGGGGCAAGGCTCACCCCTCCACTTT. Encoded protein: CASSSRGGQGSPLHF.

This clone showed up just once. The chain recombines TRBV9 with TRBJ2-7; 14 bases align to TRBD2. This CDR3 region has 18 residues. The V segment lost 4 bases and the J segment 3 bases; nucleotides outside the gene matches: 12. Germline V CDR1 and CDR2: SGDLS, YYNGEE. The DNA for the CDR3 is TGTGCCAGCAGCCTCGGGACTAGCGGGAGAAGGTTGGGCTACGAGCAGTACTTC. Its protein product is CASSLGTSGRRLGYEQYF.

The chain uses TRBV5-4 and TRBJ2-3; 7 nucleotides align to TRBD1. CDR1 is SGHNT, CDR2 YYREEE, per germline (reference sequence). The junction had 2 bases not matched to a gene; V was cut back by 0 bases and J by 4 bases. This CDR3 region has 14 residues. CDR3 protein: CASSLGDSADTQYF. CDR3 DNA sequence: TGTGCCAGCAGCTTGGGGGACAGCGCAGATACGCAGTATTTT. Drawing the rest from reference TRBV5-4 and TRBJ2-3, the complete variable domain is ETGVTQSPTHLIKTRGQQVTLRCSSQSGHNTVSWYQQALGQGPQFIFQYYREEENGRGNFPPRFSGLQFPNYSSELNVNALELDDSALYLCASSLGDSADTQYFGPGTRLTVL.

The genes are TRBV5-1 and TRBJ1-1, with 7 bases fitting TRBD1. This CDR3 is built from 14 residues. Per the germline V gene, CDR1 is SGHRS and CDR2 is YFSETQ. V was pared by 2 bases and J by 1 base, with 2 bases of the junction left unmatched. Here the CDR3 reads CASSLGQENTEAFF. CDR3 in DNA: TGCGCCAGCAGCTTAGGACAGGAGAACACTGAAGCTTTCTTT.